The rows below give T cell receptor beta chains drawn from one sample of a study of blood T cell repertoires in COVID-19. Sequenced by immunoSEQ multiplex PCR; TCRdb stores in-frame clones only, minus some. This sample has approximately 210,000 clones, with roughly four fifths found just once. The specimen was PBMCs or T cells enriched from blood (not recorded which). These receptors were taken from a middle-aged man who had recovered from COVID-19. Both conserved end residues are part of each CDR3. Fields, in order: J gene, clone size, V gene, D gene, CDR3 DNA, CDR3 protein. A D gene is named only where the DNA matches it firmly. Not all rows give a size; the values are once, few, many and, for expanded clones, a class.

j_call: TRBJ1-2
clone_size: once
v_call: TRBV7-2
d_call: TRBD1
cdr3_nt: TGTGCCAGCAGCCCGGACAGGCTCTATGGCTACACCTTC
cdr3_aa: CASSPDRLYGYTF

j_call: TRBJ1-2
clone_size: -
v_call: TRBV18
d_call: -
cdr3_nt: TGTGCCAGCTCACCTCCGGGTAACTATGGCTACACCTTC
cdr3_aa: CASSPPGNYGYTF

j_call: TRBJ2-5
clone_size: -
v_call: TRBV27
d_call: TRBD2
cdr3_nt: TGTGCCAGCATCGCGAGCGGGGAGGAGACCCAGTACTTC
cdr3_aa: CASIASGEETQYF

j_call: TRBJ2-5
clone_size: once
v_call: TRBV5-1
d_call: TRBD2
cdr3_nt: TGCGCCAGCAGCTTGGTGGGTAGCGGGAGAGGCCAAGAGACCCAGTACTTC
cdr3_aa: CASSLVGSGRGQETQYF

j_call: TRBJ2-1
clone_size: -
v_call: TRBV9
d_call: TRBD2
cdr3_nt: TGTGCCAGCAGCGTAGAGTCTAGCGGGAGTACTGAGCAGTTCTTC
cdr3_aa: CASSVESSGSTEQFF

j_call: TRBJ2-5
clone_size: -
v_call: TRBV2
d_call: -
cdr3_nt: TGTGCCAGCGGATCCGCGAGGAGAGAGACCCAGTACTTC
cdr3_aa: CASGSARRETQYF

j_call: TRBJ2-3
clone_size: -
v_call: TRBV5-1
d_call: TRBD1
cdr3_nt: TGCGCCAGCAGCCACGGAGGGACAGGGGACACAGATACGCAGTATTTT
cdr3_aa: CASSHGGTGDTDTQYF

j_call: TRBJ2-6
clone_size: once
v_call: TRBV18
d_call: TRBD1
cdr3_nt: TGTGCCAGCTCACCTCGGACAGGGGGCGGGTCTGGGGCCAACGTCCTGACTTTC
cdr3_aa: CASSPRTGGGSGANVLTF

j_call: TRBJ2-7
clone_size: few
v_call: TRBV21-1
d_call: -
cdr3_nt: TGTGCCAGCAGCAAAACTACTAGCGGGAGGAAAGAGTCCTACGAGCAGTACTTC
cdr3_aa: CASSKTTSGRKESYEQYF

j_call: TRBJ2-7
clone_size: -
v_call: TRBV29-1
d_call: -
cdr3_nt: TGCAGCGTGGGGGATAGCGGAACGTTCGGAGAGCAGTACTTC
cdr3_aa: CSVGDSGTFGEQYF

j_call: TRBJ2-6
clone_size: -
v_call: TRBV24-1
d_call: -
cdr3_nt: TGTGCCACCAGTGATTTCTTCGGGGGAGAGGGGGCCAACGTCCTGACTTTC
cdr3_aa: CATSDFFGGEGANVLTF

j_call: TRBJ2-5
clone_size: -
v_call: TRBV6-2/TRBV6-3
d_call: -
cdr3_nt: TGTGCCAGCAGTCCCCTAGGGGTAGCCGGGGAGACCCAGTACTTC
cdr3_aa: CASSPLGVAGETQYF

j_call: TRBJ2-1
clone_size: -
v_call: TRBV6-5
d_call: TRBD2
cdr3_nt: TGTGCCAGCAGGAGCGGACTAGCGGGGTACAATGAGCAGTTCTTC
cdr3_aa: CASRSGLAGYNEQFF

j_call: TRBJ2-5
clone_size: -
v_call: TRBV6-2/TRBV6-3
d_call: -
cdr3_nt: TGTGCCAGCAGCACTCAAGACAGTTTTAGTAAGACCCAGTACTTC
cdr3_aa: CASSTQDSFSKTQYF

j_call: TRBJ1-6
clone_size: -
v_call: TRBV11-2
d_call: -
cdr3_nt: TGTGCCAGCAGCTTAGTAAGCCCTTCACCCCTCCACTTT
cdr3_aa: CASSLVSPSPLHF

j_call: TRBJ1-2
clone_size: -
v_call: TRBV6-6
d_call: -
cdr3_nt: TGTGCCAGCACCCCGGGAACGACTAAGTGGGGTGGCTACACCTTC
cdr3_aa: CASTPGTTKWGGYTF

j_call: TRBJ2-7
clone_size: -
v_call: TRBV29-1
d_call: TRBD1
cdr3_nt: TGCAGCGTTGGCGGGGGACAGGGGACCCACGAGCAGTACTTC
cdr3_aa: CSVGGGQGTHEQYF

j_call: TRBJ2-3
clone_size: -
v_call: TRBV24-1
d_call: TRBD2
cdr3_nt: TGTGCCACCAGTGATGGGGCGGGAGGAACAGATACGCAGTATTTT
cdr3_aa: CATSDGAGGTDTQYF

j_call: TRBJ2-7
clone_size: -
v_call: TRBV6-6
d_call: -
cdr3_nt: TGTGCCAGCCAGGTTGGGTCGGCGGGGATCTACGAGCAGTACTTC
cdr3_aa: CASQVGSAGIYEQYF

j_call: TRBJ1-4
clone_size: -
v_call: TRBV6-5
d_call: -
cdr3_nt: TGTGCCAGCAAGAAAACCGACAGTAATGAAAAACTGTTTTTT
cdr3_aa: CASKKTDSNEKLFF

j_call: TRBJ1-1
clone_size: few
v_call: TRBV5-4
d_call: TRBD1
cdr3_nt: TGTGCCAGCAGCCCGACCCGGGACAGGGAGAGAGGGAACACTGAAGCTTTCTTT
cdr3_aa: CASSPTRDRERGNTEAFF

j_call: TRBJ2-7
clone_size: -
v_call: TRBV4-1
d_call: TRBD1
cdr3_nt: TGCGCCAGCAGCCAAGATCCGATGGGGGGGACAGGGGACTTCTACGAGCAGTACTTC
cdr3_aa: CASSQDPMGGTGDFYEQYF

j_call: TRBJ1-3
clone_size: -
v_call: TRBV5-4
d_call: TRBD1
cdr3_nt: TGTGCCAGCAGTTACGGACAGGGCTCGTCCGGAAACACCATATATTTT
cdr3_aa: CASSYGQGSSGNTIYF

j_call: TRBJ2-3
clone_size: -
v_call: TRBV28
d_call: -
cdr3_nt: TGTGCCAGCAGTCTCCGTAGAGATACGCAGTATTTT
cdr3_aa: CASSLRRDTQYF

j_call: TRBJ1-6
clone_size: -
v_call: TRBV18
d_call: TRBD1
cdr3_nt: TGTGCCAGCTCACCTCCCGGGACAGGGTCGTCACCCCTCCACTTT
cdr3_aa: CASSPPGTGSSPLHF

j_call: TRBJ2-7
clone_size: -
v_call: TRBV3-1/TRBV3-2
d_call: -
cdr3_nt: TGTGCCAGCAGCCATCGCTCTAGCACCTCCTACGAGCAGTACTTC
cdr3_aa: CASSHRSSTSYEQYF

j_call: TRBJ2-1
clone_size: -
v_call: TRBV9
d_call: TRBD2
cdr3_nt: TGTGCCAGCAGCGTAGAACTAGCGGATTACAATGAGCAGTTCTTC
cdr3_aa: CASSVELADYNEQFF

j_call: TRBJ2-1
clone_size: -
v_call: TRBV4-2
d_call: TRBD1
cdr3_nt: TGTGCCAGCAGCCACAGCCAGGGGGTACTCCAATACAATGAGCAGTTCTTC
cdr3_aa: CASSHSQGVLQYNEQFF

j_call: TRBJ2-1
clone_size: -
v_call: TRBV7-2
d_call: -
cdr3_nt: TGTGCCAGCAGCTTATATGGAGCCAACAATGAGCAGTTCTTC
cdr3_aa: CASSLYGANNEQFF

j_call: TRBJ2-7
clone_size: -
v_call: TRBV7-2
d_call: -
cdr3_nt: TGTGCCAGCAGCTTATATGCGGGGACCTACGAGCAGTACTTC
cdr3_aa: CASSLYAGTYEQYF

j_call: TRBJ2-5
clone_size: -
v_call: TRBV7-9
d_call: TRBD2
cdr3_nt: TGTGCCAGCAGCTTACTAGCGGGAGGGCCAGAGACCCAGTACTTC
cdr3_aa: CASSLLAGGPETQYF

j_call: TRBJ2-1
clone_size: -
v_call: TRBV4-3
d_call: -
cdr3_nt: TGCGCCAGCAGCCAAGATGGGGAAGGGACAGAGCAGTTCTTC
cdr3_aa: CASSQDGEGTEQFF

j_call: TRBJ2-1
clone_size: -
v_call: TRBV2
d_call: TRBD2
cdr3_nt: TGTGCCAGCGATGGACTAGGCTCCTACAATGAGCAGTTCTTC
cdr3_aa: CASDGLGSYNEQFF

j_call: TRBJ2-7
clone_size: -
v_call: TRBV7-9
d_call: TRBD2
cdr3_nt: TGTGCCAGCAGCTTTATCGGGCGGGAGGGCCAATACGAGCAGTACTTC
cdr3_aa: CASSFIGREGQYEQYF

j_call: TRBJ1-5
clone_size: -
v_call: TRBV30
d_call: -
cdr3_nt: TGTGCCTGGAGTGTACGGGAGAATCAGCCCCAGCATTTT
cdr3_aa: CAWSVRENQPQHF

j_call: TRBJ1-2
clone_size: -
v_call: TRBV24-1
d_call: -
cdr3_nt: TGTGCCACCAGTGACGGGGACACTTCCTACACCTTC
cdr3_aa: CATSDGDTSYTF

j_call: TRBJ2-3
clone_size: -
v_call: TRBV3-1/TRBV3-2
d_call: -
cdr3_nt: TGTGCCAGCAGCCCTGACAAAAGCACAGATACGCAGTATTTT
cdr3_aa: CASSPDKSTDTQYF

j_call: TRBJ2-1
clone_size: -
v_call: TRBV3-1/TRBV3-2
d_call: TRBD2
cdr3_nt: TGTGCCAGCAGCCGAGAGACTAGCGGGAGGAGTGAGCAGTTCTTC
cdr3_aa: CASSRETSGRSEQFF

j_call: TRBJ1-1
clone_size: -
v_call: TRBV7-9
d_call: -
cdr3_nt: TGTGCCAGCAGCTTAGTCGGTGTCGGTGAAGCTTTCTTT
cdr3_aa: CASSLVGVGEAFF